The 29 T cell receptor beta chains listed next were all sequenced from one sample in a study of cytomegalovirus exposure and HLA in healthy donors. Use of 60 Vbeta and 13 Jbeta primers characterized the PCR. Produced via immunoSEQ multiplex PCR; TCRdb's table is partial and in-frame only. The sample consists of fewer than 150,000 clones, 65% to 80% of them appearing once. The sample comprised PBMCs. These TCRs come from a man aged 35-49 years in good health and CMV-seronegative.

This chain joins TRBV9 and TRBJ2-1; D may be TRBD1 (5 bases). Trimming cost V 0 bases and J 4 bases, with 11 bases left between them. This CDR3 contains 15 residues. Germline V gene lookup returns CDR1 SGDLS and CDR2 YYNGEE. CDR3 DNA: TGTGCCAGCAGCGTAGACCAGGGTCAATACAATGAGCAGTTCTTC. It translates to CASSVDQGQYNEQFF.

This rearrangement joins TRBV11-2 to TRBJ2-1, with D hard to call. Germline V gene sequence: CDR1 SGHAT, CDR2 FQNNGV. CDR3 size: 11 residues. The V and J ends lost 7 bases and 7 bases respectively, with 8 bases between them. DNA of the CDR3: TGTGCCAGCACTCTCTCGAATGAGCAGTTCTTC. Protein product: CASTLSNEQFF.

This sequence joins TRBV29-1 and TRBJ2-7, with 8 bases aligning to TRBD1. The V gene's germline CDR1 is SQVTM and CDR2 ANQGSEA. The trim removed 1 base at V and 6 bases at J, leaving 5 bases unmatched. The CDR3 spans 13 residues. The CDR3 DNA reads as TGCAGCGTTGAAGGGACAGGGTTTGCCGAGCAGTACTTC. Its protein is CSVEGTGFAEQYF.

The CDR3 here is CASSLTPGVHQPQHF. The CDR3 DNA sequence: TGCGCCAGCAGCTTGACACCGGGGGTTCATCAGCCCCAGCATTTT. The chain links TRBV5-1 to TRBJ1-5; a possible D gene is TRBD1 (5 bases). Germline-derived CDR1 and CDR2 are SGHRS and YFSETQ. Trimming removed 1 base from V and 5 bases from J, with 13 bases in between. The CDR3 has 15 amino acids.

This chain connects TRBV9 to TRBJ1-6; D unclear. Germline values: CDR1 SGDLS, CDR2 YYNGEE. This CDR3 contains 12 residues. The V end was cut by 3 bases, the J end by 9 bases, with 7 bases between. The CDR3 nucleotides are TGTGCCAGCAGCGACAGTGGTTCACCCCTCCACTTT. This sequence encodes CASSDSGSPLHF.

The CDR3 loop reads CSVSGTGATNEKLFF. The CDR3, as DNA: TGCAGCGTATCCGGGACAGGGGCAACTAATGAAAAACTGTTTTTT. The chain recombines TRBV29-1 with TRBJ1-4; 10 positions agree with TRBD1. This CDR3 has 15 residues. Germline-derived CDR1 and CDR2 are SQVTM and ANQGSEA. The ends lost 6 bases at V and 0 bases at J; junction bases unmatched: 4. Complete variable domain (other parts from reference TRBV29-1 and TRBJ1-4): SAVISQKPSRDICQRGTSLTIQCQVDSQVTMMFWYRQQPGQSLTLIATANQGSEATYESGFVIDKFPISRPNLTFSTLTVSNMSPEDSSIYLCSVSGTGATNEKLFFGSGTQLSVL.

The rearrangement joins TRBV6-6 to TRBJ1-5; 9 positions match TRBD1. Germline CDR1 and CDR2: MNHNY and SVGAGI (reference sequence). The CDR3 is 15 residues long. V dropped 5 bases and J dropped 0; count of bases not matched to a gene: 2. CDR3 sequence: CASSPGQGSNQPQHF. The CDR3 DNA follows: TGTGCCAGCAGTCCGGGACAGGGTAGCAATCAGCCCCAGCATTTT.

V usage is TRBV5-4 and J usage is TRBJ1-1; no firm D call. From germline, CDR1 is SGHNT and CDR2 YYREEE (reference sequence). The CDR3 loop spans 15 amino acids. The V end lost 0 bases, the J end lost 2 bases, and 11 bases lay between the germline ends. The CDR3 spells CASSLGHPINTEAFF. The CDR3 nucleotides are TGTGCCAGCAGCTTGGGGCACCCGATCAACACTGAAGCTTTCTTT. The variable domain in full, with the rest retrieved from reference TRBV5-4 and TRBJ1-1, is ETGVTQSPTHLIKTRGQQVTLRCSSQSGHNTVSWYQQALGQGPQFIFQYYREEENGRGNFPPRFSGLQFPNYSSELNVNALELDDSALYLCASSLGHPINTEAFFGQGTRLTVV.

This clone turned up a few times. This chain uses TRBV7-2 with TRBJ2-5, with 9 bases fitting TRBD2. CDR3 length: 14 residues. Looked up from germline, CDR1 is SGHTA and CDR2 is FQGNSA. J lost 4 bases, V lost 2 bases, and 2 bases had no gene match. CDR3 protein: CASSLTAGGETQYF. CDR3 sequence (DNA): TGTGCCAGCAGCTTAACAGCGGGGGGAGAGACCCAGTACTTC.

The CDR3 sequence: CASSTGWRLHTEAFF. CDR3 in DNA: TGTGCCAGCAGCACGGGATGGAGACTACACACTGAAGCTTTCTTT. The chain uses TRBV6-5 and TRBJ1-1; D is unresolved. Trimming left V 6 bases short and J 3 bases short, with 17 bases between. The length of the CDR3 is 15 residues. The germline gives CDR1 MNHEY, CDR2 SVGAGI.

The J gene is TRBJ1-2, the V gene TRBV6-5; D is unresolved. CDR1 is MNHEY and CDR2 is SVGAGI in the germline V gene. CDR3 length: 14 amino acids. Trimming cost V 6 bases and J 1 base, with 12 bases left between them. The CDR3 sequence: CASRSIGVNYGYTF. CDR3 coding DNA: TGTGCCAGCAGGTCCATCGGGGTTAACTATGGCTACACCTTC.

This chain links TRBV30 with TRBJ1-1; no reliable D call. Per the germline V gene, CDR1 is GTSNPN and CDR2 is SVGIG (reference sequence). The V and J ends lost 0 bases and 4 bases respectively, with 9 bases between them. The CDR3 is made up of 13 amino acids. The CDR3 DNA sequence: TGTGCCTGGAGTGTGGGGAGGGCCACTGAAGCTTTCTTT. Protein sequence: CAWSVGRATEAFF.

V usage is TRBV7-9 and J usage is TRBJ1-1, with D uncertain. V gave up 3 bases and J gave up 8 bases, with 4 bases separating them. Looked up from germline, CDR1 is SEHNR and CDR2 is FQNEAQ (reference sequence). CDR3 length: 10 residues. In DNA, the CDR3 is TGTGCCAGCAGCTTCGAGGAAGCTTTCTTT. Protein sequence: CASSFEEAFF.

The chain links TRBV9 to TRBJ1-4; D is unclear. The CDR3 consists of 16 residues. Per the germline V gene, CDR1 is SGDLS and CDR2 is YYNGEE. V lost 3 bases, J lost 0 bases, and 12 bases lay in between. CDR3 sequence: CASSGGREPTNEKLFF. The CDR3 region has the DNA TGTGCCAGCAGCGGAGGGAGGGAACCAACTAATGAAAAACTGTTTTTT.

The J gene is TRBJ1-3, the V gene TRBV18, with 7 bases identical to TRBD1. CDR3 length equals 17 residues. V lost 3 bases, J lost 0 bases, and 8 bases stayed unmatched. Per germline, CDR1 KGHSH and CDR2 LQKENI. The CDR3 DNA is TGTGCCAGCTCACCTACCGGGACAGCCAACTCTGGAAACACCATATATTTT. This codes for CASSPTGTANSGNTIYF.

This clone was seen only a few times. J is TRBJ2-5 and V is TRBV14, with 9 bases that match TRBD1. The CDR3 length is 18 residues. Unmatched junction bases numbered 10, after V lost 1 base and J lost 1 base. Germline CDR1 is SGHDN and CDR2 is FVKESK. The DNA of the CDR3 is TGTGCCAGCAGCCAAGGCCCTAGACAGGGGGGATTCCAAGAGACCCAGTACTTC. It specifies CASSQGPRQGGFQETQYF.

The chain recombines TRBV28 with TRBJ2-5; D is unresolved. This CDR3 region has 15 residues. Trimming removed 7 bases at V and 5 bases at J, with 20 bases between. The germline V gene has CDR1 MDHEN and CDR2 SYDVKM. CDR3 in amino acids: CASIEQASMVETQYF. For the CDR3, the DNA is TGTGCCAGCATCGAACAAGCGTCCATGGTGGAGACCCAGTACTTC. Full variable domain (remainder filled in from reference TRBV28 and TRBJ2-5): DVKVTQSSRYLVKRTGEKVFLECVQDMDHENMFWYRQDPGLGLRLIYFSYDVKMKEKGDIPEGYSVSREKKERFSLILESASTNQTSMYLCASIEQASMVETQYFGPGTRLLVL.

The chain has TRBV27 and TRBJ2-1; D not certain. Between the trimmed V and J ends, which lost 3 bases and 3 bases, there was a span of 6 bases. Germline V CDR1 and CDR2: MNHEY, SMNVEV (reference sequence). This CDR3 spans 13 amino acids. CDR3 bases: TGTGCCAGCAGTTTGACTGACTACAATGAGCAGTTCTTC. It encodes CASSLTDYNEQFF.

Concerning this clone itself: Other DNA sequences from this sample encode an identical CDR3 as well. The J gene is TRBJ2-3, the V gene TRBV6-1; 10 bases are shared with TRBD1. Trimming cost V 6 bases and J 1 base; bases outside gene matches: 4. This CDR3 is 15 amino acids long. Germline V lookup: CDR1 MNHNS, CDR2 SASEGT. The CDR3 region is CASRTGGAGTDTQYF. CDR3 sequence (DNA): TGTGCCAGCAGGACAGGGGGCGCCGGCACAGATACGCAGTATTTT.

The V gene is TRBV5-1, the J gene TRBJ2-3, with TRBD2 identical over 10 bases. Germline CDR1 reads SGHRS; CDR2 reads YFSETQ. The CDR3 loop spans 16 amino acids. V lost 1 base, J lost 4 bases, and 6 bases stayed unmatched. CDR3 sequence reads: CASSLFPSGGADTQYF. CDR3 in DNA: TGCGCCAGCAGCTTGTTCCCCAGCGGGGGGGCAGATACGCAGTATTTT.

J is TRBJ2-7 and V is TRBV11-2, with TRBD2 as a possible D gene (5 bases). Germline V gene lookup returns CDR1 SGHAT and CDR2 FQNNGV. Trimming shortened V by 0 bases and J by 3 bases, and 15 bases separated the two germline ends. The length of the CDR3 is 16 residues. CDR3 protein: CASSLDKAEAYYEQYF. The CDR3, as DNA: TGTGCCAGCAGCTTAGATAAGGCGGAGGCATACTACGAGCAGTACTTC.

The rearrangement uses TRBV30 and TRBJ2-7; TRBD2 matches at 10 bases. The germline CDR1 and CDR2 sequences are GTSNPN and SVGIG (reference sequence). Losses at the gene ends were 0 bases for V and 1 base for J; bases not matched to a gene: 3. The CDR3 is 15 residues long. The CDR3 DNA is TGTGCCTGGAGTGTTGGACTAGCGGCTTCCTACGAGCAGTACTTC. Its protein product is CAWSVGLAASYEQYF.

This chain joins TRBV7-2 and TRBJ2-3; 12 nucleotides align to TRBD2. Germline loops: CDR1 SGHTA, CDR2 FQGNSA. This CDR3 is 16 amino acids long. Trimming cost V 5 bases and J 9 bases; bases outside gene matches: 12. CDR3: CASSPTSGGTSGTQYF. CDR3 DNA: TGTGCCAGCAGCCCCACTAGCGGGGGGACCTCGGGAACGCAGTATTTT.

V is TRBV29-1 and J is TRBJ2-1, with D possibly being TRBD2 (6 bases). V was cut by 7 bases and J by 0 bases, with 13 bases left in between. The CDR3 has 14 residues. The germline V gene has CDR1 SQVTM and CDR2 ANQGSEA. CDR3 protein: CSGTERASYNEQFF. In DNA, the CDR3 is TGCAGCGGGACGGAGCGGGCCTCCTACAATGAGCAGTTCTTC.

The chain uses TRBV13 and TRBJ1-1; D gene unclear. The ends were cut back, 4 bases at V and 5 bases at J, with 14 bases in the middle. Germline V gene data show CDR1 as PRHDT and CDR2 as FYEKMQ (reference sequence). The CDR3 runs to 14 residues. The CDR3 spells CASSSRDRGTEAFF. The CDR3 region has the DNA TGTGCCAGCAGCTCACGGGATCGGGGTACTGAAGCTTTCTTT. The full variable domain, with the rest looked up from reference TRBV13 and TRBJ1-1, is AAGVIQSPRHLIKEKRETATLKCYPIPRHDTVYWYQQGPGQDPQFLISFYEKMQSDKGSIPDRFSAQQFSDYHSELNMSSLELGDSALYFCASSSRDRGTEAFFGQGTRLTVV.

This chain links TRBV25-1 with TRBJ1-3, with D hard to call. Germline V CDR1 and CDR2: MGHDK, SYGVNS. The CDR3 is made up of 13 amino acids. V was trimmed by 3 bases and J by 3 bases, leaving 6 bases between them. CDR3 coding DNA: TGTGCCAGCAGTGACCCCAGTGGAAACACCATATATTTT. Protein sequence: CASSDPSGNTIYF.

The chain has TRBV13 and TRBJ2-1; 7 nucleotides line up with TRBD2. The CDR3 loop spans 15 amino acids. Germline loops: CDR1 PRHDT, CDR2 FYEKMQ (reference sequence). The ends lost 5 bases at V and 10 bases at J; junction bases unmatched: 14. CDR3 protein: CASSLPGLRGREQFF. For the CDR3, the DNA is TGTGCCAGCAGCCTACCGGGACTAAGGGGCAGGGAGCAGTTCTTC.

The chain links TRBV10-3 to TRBJ2-7; 11 bases match TRBD2. Trimming cost V 6 bases and J 3 bases; bases outside gene matches: 4. CDR1 and CDR2 (germline): ENHRY, SYGVKD. The CDR3 runs to 14 residues. CDR3 region: CAIRPGTSGYEQYF. The CDR3 nucleotides are TGTGCCATCAGGCCCGGGACTAGCGGCTACGAGCAGTACTTC.

The genes are TRBV7-3 and TRBJ2-3; TRBD1 agrees at 8 bases. This CDR3 region has 15 residues. Trimming removed 4 bases from V and 1 base from J; junction bases left unmatched: 4. Germline V CDR1 and CDR2: SGHTA, FQGTGA. In DNA, the CDR3 is TGTGCCAGCAGCTCCGGACAGGGAGGCACAGATACGCAGTATTTT. Translating it yields CASSSGQGGTDTQYF.